This entry lists 4 T cell receptor beta chains sequenced from one sample in a study of Graves' ophthalmopathy and Graves' hyperthyroidism. TCR beta CDR3 regions were amplified from RNA transcripts. Amplification began with first-round RT-PCR using HTBI primers, then second-round multiplex PCR was performed. Using its own MiXCR run on the multiplex PCR reads, TCRdb lists one record per CDR3 protein. The table shows hundreds of thousands of distinct CDR3 sequences, with 13% to 15% occurring only once. The specimen was blood. These receptors were taken from a woman aged 25 to 39 with Graves' ophthalmopathy.

This clonotype was seen at least ten times. The J gene is TRBJ1-2, the V gene TRBV6-2 or TRBV6-3; D call uncertain. From germline, CDR1 is MNHEY and CDR2 SVGEGT. Trimming left V 0 bases short and J 4 bases short, with 9 bases between. The CDR3 sequence is 14 residues long. As DNA, the CDR3 is TGTGCCAGCAGTTACTCGCTACTACTCTATGGCTACACCTTC. It yields the protein CASSYSLLLYGYTF.

This clonotype has ten or more counts. The chain couples TRBV6-5 to TRBJ1-1; possibly TRBD1 for D (6 bases). The CDR3 loop spans 15 amino acids. V lost 2 bases to trimming and J lost 5 bases, with 15 bases between them. Germline V gene data show CDR1 as MNHEY and CDR2 as SVGAGI. CDR3: CASSYRTGRGTEAFF. The CDR3 nucleotides are TGTGCCAGCAGTTACCGAACGGGGAGGGGGACTGAAGCTTTCTTT.

This clonotype was counted many times. The CDR3 loop reads CASSEAPYGYTF. CDR3 nucleotides: TGTGCCAGCAGTGAAGCCCCCTATGGCTACACCTTC. V is TRBV6-1 and J is TRBJ1-2; unclear D gene. V lost 0 bases and J lost 4, with 3 bases in between. The germline V gene encodes CDR1 MNHNS and CDR2 SASEGT. CDR3 length: 12 amino acids.

In its sample, this clonotype was seen many times. The chain employs TRBV27 and TRBJ1-5; TRBD1 agrees at 11 bases. The V gene end was trimmed by 7 bases and the J gene end by 6 bases; junction bases not matched to a gene: 5. Germline-derived CDR1 and CDR2 are MNHEY and SMNVEV (reference sequence). The CDR3 has 14 amino acids. The CDR3 DNA is TGTGCCAGCAATGGACAGGGGGCTGTTCAGCCCCAGCATTTT. Translating it yields CASNGQGAVQPQHF.